This T cell receptor beta chain was captured by sequencing in a study of blood T cells in healthy people across ages. General study points: TCR beta diversity, measured per million T cells, fell in a roughly linear way with age.

A J-beta primer mix and a sample-barcoded 5' primer were used in a second PCR of roughly 6 to 11 cycles. TCRdb recomputed calls from the 5' RACE reads with MiXCR, one row per CDR3 protein. The table lists around 1,000,000 distinct CDR3 sequences, roughly a quarter of them singletons. Trimming removed 5 bases at V and 2 bases at J, with 9 bases between. The CDR3 is 13 amino acids. Germline-derived CDR1 and CDR2 are MNHNS and SASEGT. Remarks on this clonotype: What it recognizes is unknown.

These records were also assigned to another study, of T cells of mothers and their children.

Material: blood. This sequence was found in a girl aged 2 to 9 in good health. The chain combines TRBV6-1 with TRBJ2-5; D not certain. The CDR3: CASSWDVQETQYF. The DNA for the CDR3 is TGTGCCAGCAGTTGGGATGTGCAAGAGACCCAGTACTTC.